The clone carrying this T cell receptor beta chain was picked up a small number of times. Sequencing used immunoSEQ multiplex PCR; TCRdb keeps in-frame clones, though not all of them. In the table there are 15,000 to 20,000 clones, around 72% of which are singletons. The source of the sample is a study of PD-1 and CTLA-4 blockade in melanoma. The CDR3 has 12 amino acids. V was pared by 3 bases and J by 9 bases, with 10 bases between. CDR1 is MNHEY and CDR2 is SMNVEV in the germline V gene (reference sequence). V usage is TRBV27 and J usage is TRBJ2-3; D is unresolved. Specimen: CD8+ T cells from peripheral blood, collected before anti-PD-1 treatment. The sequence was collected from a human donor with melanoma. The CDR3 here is CASSFVAGTQYF. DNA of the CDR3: TGTGCCAGCAGTTTTGTAGCTGGGACGCAGTATTTT.